This T cell receptor (beta chain) came from a study of OX40 agonist ivuxolimab in advanced cancers. Study-level information: From roughly 23 to 85 years was the age range, with a mean of about 54 years, and 70% to 85% were male. General study findings and limits: The authors also found low normalized T-cell clonal expansion in some nonresponders.

Germline V gene sequence: CDR1 MNHEY, CDR2 SVGAGI. This CDR3 is built from 13 residues. V was shortened by 6 bases and J by 7 bases, with 15 bases between the two germline ends. The repertoire was sequenced with immunoSEQ multiplex PCR; TCRdb's copy has only in-frame clones and lacks some. The sample consists of tens of thousands of clones, nearly 90% of them appearing once. On this clone itself: Its antigen is unidentified.

The clonotype comes from an adult with an advanced solid tumor such as melanoma, head and neck, liver or kidney cancer. The rearrangement uses TRBV6-5 and TRBJ1-1; D is unresolved. The source material was CD4+ or CD8+ T cells sorted from blood, sampled in a trial of the OX40 agonist ivuxolimab. The CDR3 DNA follows: TGTGCCAGCAGCGCGGGCCATGGCTATGAAGCTTTCTTT. Its protein is CASSAGHGYEAFF.